This T cell receptor beta chain appears in the sequencing data of a study of blood T cell repertoires in COVID-19. Study in general: Whether acute or convalescent, the COVID-19 samples came from the United States, Italy and Spain. PBMCs, B-cell-depleted T cells, or T cells were the source of the cDNA or gDNA that made up the material.

The CDR3 extends over 16 amino acids. The junction had 3 bases not matched to a gene; V was cut back by 3 bases and J by 3 bases. The germline gives CDR1 SGHTA, CDR2 FQGNSA. In the original processing: Estimates of nucleated cell counts were drawn from the amplification of reference gene primers. The protocol was immunoSEQ multiplex PCR, while the TCRdb copy is restricted to in-frame clones and leaves out a portion. Clone size and the V and J calls come from that table; the DNA yielded D and trimming. The table records under 250,000 clones, 75% to 85% of them present only once. The gene calls are TRBV7-2 and TRBJ2-2; 11 bases are shared with TRBD2. This receptor was identified in a human donor in a cohort sampled during active COVID-19. The sample consisted of peripheral blood. The CDR3 DNA reads as TGTGCCAGCAGCTTTACTAGCGGGAGCGACACCGGGGAGCTGTTTTTT. It codes for CASSFTSGSDTGELFF.